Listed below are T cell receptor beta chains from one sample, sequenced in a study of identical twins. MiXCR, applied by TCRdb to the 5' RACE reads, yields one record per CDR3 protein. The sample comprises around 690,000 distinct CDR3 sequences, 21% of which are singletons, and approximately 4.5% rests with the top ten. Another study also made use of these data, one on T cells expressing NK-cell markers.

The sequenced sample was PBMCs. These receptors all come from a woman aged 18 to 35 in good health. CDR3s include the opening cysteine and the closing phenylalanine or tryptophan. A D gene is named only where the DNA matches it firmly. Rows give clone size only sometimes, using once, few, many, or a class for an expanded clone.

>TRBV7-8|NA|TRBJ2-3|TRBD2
TGTGCCAGCAGCCCAAAACTAGCGGGAGGGGATACGCAGTATTTT
CASSPKLAGGDTQYF
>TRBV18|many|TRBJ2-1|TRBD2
TGTGCCAGCTCACCAGGACTAGCGGGCAGTAATGAGCAGTTCTTC
CASSPGLAGSNEQFF
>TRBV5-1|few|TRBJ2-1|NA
TGCGCCAGCAGCCCATCAGGTGTAAACTACAATGAGCAGTTCTTC
CASSPSGVNYNEQFF
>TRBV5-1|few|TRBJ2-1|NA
TGCGCCAGCAGCTTGGCCACTCTGAGCTCCTACAATGAGCAGTTCTTC
CASSLATLSSYNEQFF
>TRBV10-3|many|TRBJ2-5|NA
TGTGCCATCAGTACGGAGCAAGAGACCCAGTACTTC
CAISTEQETQYF
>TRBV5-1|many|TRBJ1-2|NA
TGCGCCAGCAGGCCTTCGGGGGGCGAAGGCTACACCTTC
CASRPSGGEGYTF
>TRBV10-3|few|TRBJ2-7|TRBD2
TGTGCCATCAGTGAGCGGGCTCCAACCGGGACTAGAGTCGTCGAGCAGTACTTC
CAISERAPTGTRVVEQYF
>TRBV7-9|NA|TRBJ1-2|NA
TGTGCCAGCAGCTCACCAGGACAAATCTATGGCTACACCTTC
CASSSPGQIYGYTF
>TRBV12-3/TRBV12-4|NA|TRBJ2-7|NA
TGTGCCAGCAGTCCCACAGAGTACGAGCAGTACTTC
CASSPTEYEQYF
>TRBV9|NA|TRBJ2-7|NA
TGTGCCAGCACGCCGGGGCAGAGCTCCTACGAGCAGTACTTC
CASTPGQSSYEQYF
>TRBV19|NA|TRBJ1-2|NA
TGTGCCAGTAGTCAATACAGGGAAAAAGGCCATGGCTACACCTTC
CASSQYREKGHGYTF
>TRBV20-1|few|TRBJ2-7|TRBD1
TGCAGTGCTAGAGATCACAGGGGTTTAGGGCTCGAGCAGTACTTC
CSARDHRGLGLEQYF
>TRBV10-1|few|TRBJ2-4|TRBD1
TGCGCCAGCAGTGAGGGGGACAGTCAAAACATTCAGTACTTC
CASSEGDSQNIQYF
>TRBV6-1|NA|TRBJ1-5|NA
TGTGCCAGCAGTCAATGGGGGGGTCGCAATCAGCCCCAGCATTTT
CASSQWGGRNQPQHF
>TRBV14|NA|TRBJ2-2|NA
TGTGCCAGCAGCCAACTGGGATGGGCCACCGGGGAGCTGTTTTTT
CASSQLGWATGELFF
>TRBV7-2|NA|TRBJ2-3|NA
TGTGCCAGCAGCACCTGGACCTTAGGCACAGATACGCAGTATTTT
CASSTWTLGTDTQYF
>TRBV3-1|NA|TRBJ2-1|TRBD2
TGTGCCAGCAGCGACCTTGGGGCGGGGGGGGAGCAGTTCTTC
CASSDLGAGGEQFF
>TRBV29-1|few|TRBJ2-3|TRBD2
TGCAGCCAAATCGGGGGGGGGGGCACAGATACGCAGTATTTT
CSQIGGGGTDTQYF
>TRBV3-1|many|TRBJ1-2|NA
TGTGCCAGCAGCCAAAATGTACAGTTCATGGATTACACCTTC
CASSQNVQFMDYTF
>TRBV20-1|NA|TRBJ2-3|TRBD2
TGCTGTGCCCGGCACGGGAGGATGGGCACAGATACGCAGTATTTT
CCARHGRMGTDTQYF
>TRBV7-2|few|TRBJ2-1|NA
TGTGCCAGCAGCAAAGGGGGAGGCAGGTCCAATGAGCAGTTCTTC
CASSKGGGRSNEQFF